These T cell receptor beta chains were read from a single sample in a study of cytotoxic CD8 clonotypes in ibrutinib-treated CLL. Repertoires were generated with immunoSEQ multiplex PCR, while TCRdb's copy carries only in-frame clones and drops some. The sample includes about 120,000 clones, roughly 57% seen only once; the top ten take more than 35%. Specimen: PBMCs, collected after 24 months of ibrutinib treatment. The receptors shown here come from a human donor with chronic lymphocytic leukemia. CDR3s include the opening cysteine and the closing phenylalanine or tryptophan. The order of the fields is CDR3 DNA, CDR3 protein, V gene, D gene, J gene, clone size. A D gene is named only where the DNA matches it firmly. For some rows the clone size is stated as once, few or many, or as a class when expanded; others skip it.

TGTGCCAGCAGTGAAGCCGGGGAGCTGTTTTTT	CASSEAGELFF	TRBV2	NA	TRBJ2-2	few
TGTGCCAGCGGTGACAGGTGGACCACAGATACGCAGTATTTT	CASGDRWTTDTQYF	TRBV27	NA	TRBJ2-3	NA
TGTGCCTGGACGAAAGGGGGCTACGAGCAGTACTTC	CAWTKGGYEQYF	TRBV30	NA	TRBJ2-7	NA
TGCGCCAGCAGCTTGTTTCAGCGGAACACCGGGGAGCTGTTTTTT	CASSLFQRNTGELFF	TRBV5-1	NA	TRBJ2-2	NA
TGTGCCAGTAGTATAGGACAGGGGGCCCGATCTCGCGGCTACACCTTC	CASSIGQGARSRGYTF	TRBV19	TRBD1	TRBJ1-2	NA
TGTGCCAGCAGTTACTCAATGACAGATTCCTACGAGCAGTACTTC	CASSYSMTDSYEQYF	TRBV6-5	NA	TRBJ2-7	once
TGTGCCAGCACCGGCGGGGGGGCGGAGACCCAGTACTTC	CASTGGGAETQYF	TRBV2	TRBD2	TRBJ2-5	once
TGTGCCAGCAGCGTTCGCTTCCGAGACTACGAGCAGTACTTC	CASSVRFRDYEQYF	TRBV7-2	NA	TRBJ2-7	NA
TGTGCCAGCGCCCCGAAGGGGCCTCTGACCGAGCAGTACTTC	CASAPKGPLTEQYF	TRBV6-5	NA	TRBJ2-7	many
TGCGCCAGCAGTACAGGTGATGCTAACTATGGCTACACCTTC	CASSTGDANYGYTF	TRBV5-1	NA	TRBJ1-2	NA
TGCGCCAGCAGCTTGGCCCCAGCGGGGGACAAAAGGGAGACGCAGTATTTT	CASSLAPAGDKRETQYF	TRBV5-1	TRBD2	TRBJ2-3	NA
TGTGCCAGCTCACCATCCCGGGGGGACAATTCACCCCTCCACTTT	CASSPSRGDNSPLHF	TRBV18	NA	TRBJ1-6	NA
TGTGCCAGCAGTGCGAATAGCGGGGCGGGGGATACGCAGTATTTT	CASSANSGAGDTQYF	TRBV25-1	TRBD2	TRBJ2-3	NA
TGTGCCAACTCCAACGGGCAGGTGGATACCTTC	CANSNGQVDTF	TRBV10-3	NA	TRBJ1-2	few
TGTGCCAGCAGTGGGGAGGCAGCGTCGGCTTTCTTT	CASSGEAASAFF	TRBV2	NA	TRBJ1-1	few
TGTGCCAGCAGCGAAGGAGAGGGACAGCCCCAGCATTTT	CASSEGEGQPQHF	TRBV11-3	NA	TRBJ1-5	NA
TGTGCCAGCAGTGCGACAGGGTTTCTTACCTTTATGAACACTGAAGCTTTCTTT	CASSATGFLTFMNTEAFF	TRBV9	TRBD1	TRBJ1-1	NA
TGTGCCAGCAGTCCCTCCCCGAAAGGGCGCTATGGCTACACCTTC	CASSPSPKGRYGYTF	TRBV28	NA	TRBJ1-2	NA
TGTGCCAGCAGGACCGGGACAGTCTTAATGAACACTGAAGCTTTCTTT	CASRTGTVLMNTEAFF	TRBV11-2	TRBD1	TRBJ1-1	many
TGTGCCAGCAGCCCTCTCGGAGATACGCAGTATTTT	CASSPLGDTQYF	TRBV6-6	NA	TRBJ2-3	few
TGTGCCAGCAGCGCCCGAACCGGGGCCGTGGGGGAAAAACTGTTTTTT	CASSARTGAVGEKLFF	TRBV7-2	NA	TRBJ1-4	NA
TGCAGCGTCATTCCAGCGGGTCAGACGTACGAGCAGTACTTC	CSVIPAGQTYEQYF	TRBV29-1	NA	TRBJ2-7	NA
TGTGCCAGCGGCAAGCGGGGAAGCTCCTACGAGCAGTACTTC	CASGKRGSSYEQYF	TRBV25-1	TRBD2	TRBJ2-7	few
TGTGCCAGCAGTGACAGGAGGTATCAGCCCCAGCATTTT	CASSDRRYQPQHF	TRBV6-6	NA	TRBJ1-5	NA
TGTGCCAGCAGCTTTGTTAGCGGGGGCCACGAGCAGTACTTC	CASSFVSGGHEQYF	TRBV7-9	TRBD2	TRBJ2-7	few
TGCGCCAGCAGCCCCCTGGGGGGAAACATTCAGTACTTC	CASSPLGGNIQYF	TRBV5-1	NA	TRBJ2-4	NA
TGCAGCGCCCCAAAGGGGGGGGCAAACACCGGGGAGCTGTTTTTT	CSAPKGGANTGELFF	TRBV29-1	NA	TRBJ2-2	NA
TGTGCCAGCAATCATGAGGGGGCGGGTGAAGCTTTCTTT	CASNHEGAGEAFF	TRBV2	TRBD1	TRBJ1-1	once
TGTGCCAGCAGCTTTGGGACAGGGAACACTGAAGCTTTCTTT	CASSFGTGNTEAFF	TRBV7-9	TRBD1	TRBJ1-1	NA
TGCAGCGGGGGGACTTGGGCAGGCGCGAACACCGGGGAGCTGTTTTTT	CSGGTWAGANTGELFF	TRBV29-1	NA	TRBJ2-2	NA
TGTGCCAGTGGGAGGGCAGGGGGGCAGCCCCAGCATTTT	CASGRAGGQPQHF	TRBV19	TRBD1	TRBJ1-5	once
TGTGCCAGCAGTGAAACGCGGCTGAACACTGAAGCTTTCTTT	CASSETRLNTEAFF	TRBV2	NA	TRBJ1-1	NA
TGTGCCAGCACCGCGGGACAGGGTCAAAAGACCCAGTACTTC	CASTAGQGQKTQYF	TRBV6-1	TRBD1	TRBJ2-5	few
TGTGCCAGCTCACCCAAACAGGGCCCTGGAAACACCATATATTTT	CASSPKQGPGNTIYF	TRBV18	NA	TRBJ1-3	once
TGTGCCAGCAGCACGCGCCGGGATAGCGGGGATATGAGTGCCCAGTACTTC	CASSTRRDSGDMSAQYF	TRBV13	TRBD2	TRBJ2-5	NA
TGTGCCAGCAGTTCAGGGACAGGGGTCATCTACGAGCAGTACTTC	CASSSGTGVIYEQYF	TRBV28	TRBD1	TRBJ2-7	few
TGTGCCACCCACCCACAGGGGGTCTCCTACAATGAGCAGTTCTTC	CATHPQGVSYNEQFF	TRBV28	TRBD1	TRBJ2-1	NA
TGTGCCAGCAGACGCGGGGGGTCTAGCACAGATACGCAGTATTTT	CASRRGGSSTDTQYF	TRBV14	TRBD2	TRBJ2-3	few
TGTGCCAGCAGCCCCCGGACGGATTCTGGAAACACCATATATTTT	CASSPRTDSGNTIYF	TRBV9	NA	TRBJ1-3	NA
TGCGCCAGCAGCTTCCAGCCTGAGGGAACTTACGAGCAGTACTTC	CASSFQPEGTYEQYF	TRBV5-1	NA	TRBJ2-7	NA
TGTGCCAGCACCCCCCGAGGCTACACCGGGGAGCTGTTTTTT	CASTPRGYTGELFF	TRBV5-8	NA	TRBJ2-2	NA